Presented here are 12 T cell receptor beta chains from one specimen sequenced in a study of T cells in women clearing cervical HPV infection. TCRdb keeps only in-frame clones here, not all; method: immunoSEQ multiplex PCR. Its clone listing holds fewer than 35,000 clones. The sample consisted of blood buffy coat. The receptors stem from a woman between 18 and 69 years old with a cervical HPV16 infection that either progressed to CIN3+ or cleared (not recorded which).

About this clone: At one of its ends the junction is not consistent with the germline gene, which may arise from a read error. The read gets to within 3 residues of the CDR3 end, and the germline J gene fills in the rest. This chain links TRBV20-1 with TRBJ1-2; 7 bases agree with TRBD1. Per germline, CDR1 DFQATT and CDR2 SNEGSKA (reference sequence). This CDR3 comprises 15 residues. The DNA read from the CDR3 is TGCAGTGCAAGAGCGGGGGACAGCCTACCGGCGGGC. Translated: CSARAGDSLPAG. The whole CDR3 protein is CSARAGDSLPAGYTF.

As regards this clone: The CDR3 is cut off 3 residues early in the read; its end comes from the germline J gene. This chain uses TRBV19 with TRBJ2-2; 10 nucleotides align to TRBD2. The V gene end was trimmed by 4 bases and the J gene end by 4 bases; junction bases not matched to a gene: 12. This CDR3 is 18 amino acids long. In germline, CDR1 is LNHDA, CDR2 SQIVND (reference sequence). CDR3 sequence: CASSTGRAGGYFTGELFF. The sequenced part of the CDR3 DNA is TGTGCCAGTAGTACCGGGAGAGCGGGGGGGTATTTCACCGGGGAG.

Concerning this clone: The sequenced fragment ends 3 residues before the CDR3 boundary, so the rest is inferred from the germline J gene. The chain couples TRBV7-3 to TRBJ2-2, with unresolved D. V lost 3 bases, J lost 2 bases, and 7 bases lay in between. The CDR3 is 14 amino acids. Per germline, CDR1 SGHTA and CDR2 FQGTGA. This CDR3 reads CASSFGQNTGELFF. The DNA read from the CDR3 is TGTGCCAGCAGCTTTGGCCAAAACACCGGGGAG.

A remark on this clone: The DNA ends 3 residues before the CDR3 does, and the rest of the CDR3 is filled in from the germline J gene. This sequence joins TRBV6-2 or TRBV6-3 and TRBJ1-2; possible D gene TRBD1, 6 bases. Trimming pared 5 bases from V and 2 bases from J, leaving 18 bases between. The length of the CDR3 is 16 residues. Looked up from germline, CDR1 is MNHEY and CDR2 is SVGEGT. Incomplete CDR3 DNA: TGTGCCAGCAGTCGCGATTCCCGGACAGCGAACTATGGC. Protein sequence: CASSRDSRTANYG. The CDR3 reads in full as CASSRDSRTANYGYTF.

In the case of this clone: The CDR3 extends 3 residues past the end of the read, so its final part is completed from the germline J gene. This chain connects TRBV5-1 to TRBJ2-2, with TRBD1 matching 7 bases. The CDR3 contains 17 residues. Per the germline V gene, CDR1 is SGHRS and CDR2 is YFSETQ. The CDR3: CASSHGQAPSGANVLFF. The part of the CDR3 DNA that was read is TGCGCCAGCAGCCATGGACAGGCGCCCTCTGGGGCCAACGTG.

A note on this clone: The read terminates 3 residues ahead of where the CDR3 ends, so the germline J gene completes it. This chain uses TRBV7-9 with TRBJ1-2; possible D gene TRBD1, 6 bases. The V gene's germline CDR1 is SEHNR and CDR2 FQNEAQ (reference sequence). The CDR3 length is 14 residues. The part of the CDR3 DNA that was read is TGTGCCAGCAGCTTAGAAGGACAGTACAATGAC. Translating gives CASSLEGQYND. The CDR3, in full, reads CASSLEGQYNDYTF.

With respect to this clone: The read ends 3 residues shy of where the CDR3 ends; the end is completed using the germline J gene. The chain carries TRBV19 and TRBJ1-3, with 10 bases identical to TRBD1. The germline V gene has CDR1 LNHDA and CDR2 SQIVND (reference sequence). This CDR3 spans 15 amino acids. Trimming removed 4 bases from V and 6 bases from J; junction bases left unmatched: 6. The CDR3 bases that were read are TGTGCCAGTAGTAAACCGGGACAGGGGCCAAACACC. Protein sequence: CASSKPGQGPNT. The entire CDR3 is CASSKPGQGPNTIYF.

On this clone itself: The sequence runs out 3 residues before the end of the CDR3; the remainder is reconstructed from the germline J gene. Other DNA sequences in the sample encode the same CDR3. The V call is TRBV2, the J call TRBJ2-5; D remains ambiguous. V lost 1 base and J lost 1, with 4 bases in between. The CDR3 covers 13 residues. CDR1 and CDR2 (germline): SNHLY, FYNNEI. The CDR3 region is CASSEDSQETQYF. The covered CDR3 bases are TGTGCCAGCAGTGAAGACAGCCAAGAGACC.

Concerning this clone itself: The read is 3 residues too short to cover the CDR3 end, so that end is filled in from the germline J gene. The chain is built from TRBV9 and TRBJ2-7; 7 bases align to TRBD2. This CDR3 contains 12 residues. The germline CDR1 and CDR2 sequences are SGDLS and YYNGEE. The junction had 3 bases not matched to a gene; V was cut back by 4 bases and J by 5 bases. The sequenced part of the CDR3 DNA is TGTGCCAGCAGCACAAGCGGGAACGAG. This gives the protein CASSTSGNE. The CDR3 in its entirety is CASSTSGNEQYF.

With respect to this clone: The observed sequence ends 3 residues before the CDR3 terminus, with the missing tail filled in from the germline J gene. The genes are TRBV6-4 and TRBJ1-4, with 9 bases identical to TRBD1. Germline-derived CDR1 and CDR2 are MRHNA and SNTAGT. The CDR3 consists of 14 residues. The sequenced part of the CDR3 DNA is TGTGCCAGCAGGGAACAGGGGGCCAATTCACCA. Amino acids: CASREQGANSP. The CDR3 in full is CASREQGANSPLFF.

To note about this clone: The sequenced fragment ends 3 residues before the CDR3 boundary, so the rest is inferred from the germline J gene. The chain joins TRBV5-1 to TRBJ2-4, with 11 positions matching TRBD2. Germline CDR1 reads SGHRS; CDR2 reads YFSETQ. The CDR3 is 14 amino acids. The CDR3 region is CASSWGLAEIVQYF. The sequenced part of the CDR3 DNA is TGCGCCAGCAGCTGGGGACTAGCGGAAATTGTT.

Note on this clone: The read comes to an end 3 residues before the CDR3 does, leaving the germline J gene to fill in the end. The rearrangement links TRBV13 to TRBJ2-1; 10 bases line up with TRBD2. The V and J ends lost 4 bases and 2 bases, in that order; junction bases with no gene match: 2. Per the germline V gene, CDR1 is PRHDT and CDR2 is FYEKMQ (reference sequence). The CDR3 has 15 residues. CDR3 DNA, as far as it was read: TGTGCCAGCAGCTGGAGCGGGGGGGCCTACAATGAG. This codes for CASSWSGGAYNE. The entire CDR3 protein reads CASSWSGGAYNEQFF.